These T cell receptor beta chains were read from a single sample in a study of technical replicates of blood from several donors. TCRdb's table, derived via immunoSEQ multiplex PCR, lists solely in-frame clones and lacks some. The data hold tens of thousands of clones, with roughly 86% observed a single time. The sequencing sample was made of PBMCs. The source is a human donor in good health. Some clones in this sample may be carry-over from other donors' samples. Both conserved end residues are part of each CDR3. A D gene is named only where the DNA matches it firmly. Some rows mark clone size as missing; the rest say once, few, many or name a class of expanded clone.

j_gene: TRBJ1-2
d_gene: -
abundance: once
v_gene: TRBV25-1
CDR3nt: TGTGCCAGCAGTGAATTGGAGGGGCGCTATGGCTACACCTTC
CDR3aa: CASSELEGRYGYTF

j_gene: TRBJ1-1
d_gene: -
abundance: -
v_gene: TRBV10-2
CDR3nt: TGCGCCAGCAGTCCCGGGGTGACTGAAGCTTTCTTT
CDR3aa: CASSPGVTEAFF

j_gene: TRBJ2-3
d_gene: -
abundance: -
v_gene: TRBV27
CDR3nt: TGTGCCAGCAGTCGACAGGGCACAGATACGCAGTATTTT
CDR3aa: CASSRQGTDTQYF

j_gene: TRBJ2-7
d_gene: TRBD1
abundance: -
v_gene: TRBV18
CDR3nt: TGTGCCAGCTCACCACCGGTGGGACAGGGGGCTTACGAGCAGTACTTC
CDR3aa: CASSPPVGQGAYEQYF

j_gene: TRBJ1-2
d_gene: TRBD1
abundance: once
v_gene: TRBV7-2
CDR3nt: TGTGCCAGCAGCCCGGACAGGGGGCCGACGGGCTACACCTTC
CDR3aa: CASSPDRGPTGYTF

j_gene: TRBJ1-2
d_gene: TRBD1
abundance: -
v_gene: TRBV5-1
CDR3nt: TGCGCCAGCAGAAGGGACAGTGAGACCTATGGCTACACCTTC
CDR3aa: CASRRDSETYGYTF

j_gene: TRBJ1-2
d_gene: -
abundance: -
v_gene: TRBV6-5
CDR3nt: TGTGCCAGCAGTTACTCCTCCAGGAACTATGGCTACACCTTC
CDR3aa: CASSYSSRNYGYTF

j_gene: TRBJ2-7
d_gene: TRBD2
abundance: -
v_gene: TRBV5-1
CDR3nt: TGCGCCAGCAGCCGGGGGGGCGCTAGCGGGAGAACCTACGAGCAGTACTTC
CDR3aa: CASSRGGASGRTYEQYF

j_gene: TRBJ1-1
d_gene: -
abundance: few
v_gene: TRBV6-1
CDR3nt: TGTGCCAGCAGTGACAGGGCGAACACTGAAGCTTTCTTT
CDR3aa: CASSDRANTEAFF

j_gene: TRBJ2-2
d_gene: TRBD2
abundance: -
v_gene: TRBV5-8
CDR3nt: TGTGCCAGCAGCCCCGGGACTAGCGGGGCCACCGGGGAGCTGTTTTTT
CDR3aa: CASSPGTSGATGELFF

j_gene: TRBJ2-2
d_gene: -
abundance: -
v_gene: TRBV19
CDR3nt: TGTGCCAGTAGTATAGGAGACGGGGAGCTGTTTTTT
CDR3aa: CASSIGDGELFF

j_gene: TRBJ1-2
d_gene: TRBD1
abundance: -
v_gene: TRBV7-2
CDR3nt: TGTGCCAGCAGCCAGAACAGGGGGCAAGGCTATGGCTACACCTTC
CDR3aa: CASSQNRGQGYGYTF

j_gene: TRBJ2-1
d_gene: -
abundance: once
v_gene: TRBV6-5
CDR3nt: TGTGCCAGCAGTTACGGGAGCTTTAACTCCAATGAGCAGTTCTTC
CDR3aa: CASSYGSFNSNEQFF

j_gene: TRBJ2-1
d_gene: TRBD2
abundance: -
v_gene: TRBV7-9
CDR3nt: TGTGCCAGCAGCTTAGATGTCGGGAGGCCCCGGGATGAGCAGTTCTTC
CDR3aa: CASSLDVGRPRDEQFF

j_gene: TRBJ2-5
d_gene: TRBD2
abundance: -
v_gene: TRBV5-1
CDR3nt: TGCGCCAGCAGCCCGGGGGACCGCGGGGGAGAGACCCAGTACTTC
CDR3aa: CASSPGDRGGETQYF

j_gene: TRBJ2-7
d_gene: -
abundance: -
v_gene: TRBV5-6
CDR3nt: TGTGCCAGCAGCTTGGTTGACATCCAGGGGCCCTACGAGCAGTACTTC
CDR3aa: CASSLVDIQGPYEQYF

j_gene: TRBJ1-6
d_gene: -
abundance: -
v_gene: TRBV7-3
CDR3nt: TGTGCCAGCAGCTCCATAGGCGGGAGGGATTCACCCCTCCACTTT
CDR3aa: CASSSIGGRDSPLHF

j_gene: TRBJ2-2
d_gene: -
abundance: -
v_gene: TRBV5-1
CDR3nt: TGCGCCAGCAGCTTGGAGGGGCCGAACACCGGGGAGCTGTTTTTT
CDR3aa: CASSLEGPNTGELFF

j_gene: TRBJ1-1
d_gene: -
abundance: -
v_gene: TRBV6-6
CDR3nt: TGTGCCAGCAGGGAGACTTTAGAGGGTGAAGCTTTCTTT
CDR3aa: CASRETLEGEAFF

j_gene: TRBJ2-5
d_gene: -
abundance: -
v_gene: TRBV18
CDR3nt: TGTGCCAGCTCACCAGCGGACCAAGAGACCCAGTACTTC
CDR3aa: CASSPADQETQYF

j_gene: TRBJ1-3
d_gene: TRBD1
abundance: -
v_gene: TRBV10-3
CDR3nt: TGTGCCATCAGTCGGGAGGGGGCCCTTGGAAACACCATATATTTT
CDR3aa: CAISREGALGNTIYF

j_gene: TRBJ2-1
d_gene: TRBD1
abundance: -
v_gene: TRBV4-2
CDR3nt: TGTGCCAGCAGCCAAGATCGACAGGGTAACTACAATGAGCAGTTCTTC
CDR3aa: CASSQDRQGNYNEQFF

j_gene: TRBJ2-2
d_gene: -
abundance: -
v_gene: TRBV7-3
CDR3nt: TGTGCCAGCAAGCGGGACATCAACACCGGGGAGCTGTTTTTT
CDR3aa: CASKRDINTGELFF

j_gene: TRBJ1-6
d_gene: -
abundance: -
v_gene: TRBV19
CDR3nt: TGTGCCAGTAGGGTATCGGATTCACCCCTCCACTTT
CDR3aa: CASRVSDSPLHF

j_gene: TRBJ1-1
d_gene: TRBD1
abundance: -
v_gene: TRBV27
CDR3nt: TGTGCCAGCAGTTTCACAGGGGGCGGCACTGAAGCTTTCTTT
CDR3aa: CASSFTGGGTEAFF

j_gene: TRBJ2-3
d_gene: -
abundance: -
v_gene: TRBV6-5
CDR3nt: TGTGCCAGCAGACGACAGGGAGGAGATACGCAGTATTTT
CDR3aa: CASRRQGGDTQYF

j_gene: TRBJ2-2
d_gene: -
abundance: once
v_gene: TRBV19
CDR3nt: TGTGCCAGTAATCAGGGCAGACGGGAGCTGTTTTTT
CDR3aa: CASNQGRRELFF

j_gene: TRBJ2-3
d_gene: TRBD2
abundance: -
v_gene: TRBV19
CDR3nt: TGTGCCAGTAGTATCCAGCGGGGCTCAGATACGCAGTATTTT
CDR3aa: CASSIQRGSDTQYF

j_gene: TRBJ1-2
d_gene: -
abundance: few
v_gene: TRBV6-6
CDR3nt: TGTGCCAGCCACCCGGTAGGCGGAGCCTTCTATGGCTACACCTTC
CDR3aa: CASHPVGGAFYGYTF

j_gene: TRBJ1-6
d_gene: -
abundance: -
v_gene: TRBV7-3
CDR3nt: TGTGCCAGCAGCCCCCTCGGCGCCGGGAATTCACCCCTCCACTTT
CDR3aa: CASSPLGAGNSPLHF

j_gene: TRBJ2-7
d_gene: -
abundance: few
v_gene: TRBV15
CDR3nt: TGTGCCACCAGCTTGGCCGGGGGCTACGAGCAGTACTTC
CDR3aa: CATSLAGGYEQYF

j_gene: TRBJ1-6
d_gene: TRBD1
abundance: -
v_gene: TRBV19
CDR3nt: TGTGCCAGTAGTATAGAGGACAGGGGGTTAATTAATTCACCCCTCCACTTT
CDR3aa: CASSIEDRGLINSPLHF

j_gene: TRBJ1-6
d_gene: TRBD1
abundance: -
v_gene: TRBV5-1
CDR3nt: TGCGCCAGCAGCTCACCAACGACAGGGGGTGGTAATTCACCCCTCCACTTT
CDR3aa: CASSSPTTGGGNSPLHF

j_gene: TRBJ2-1
d_gene: TRBD1
abundance: -
v_gene: TRBV5-6
CDR3nt: TGTGCCAGCAGCCCCAAGACAGGGAACAATGAGCAGTTCTTC
CDR3aa: CASSPKTGNNEQFF

j_gene: TRBJ2-3
d_gene: -
abundance: -
v_gene: TRBV29-1
CDR3nt: TGCAGCGTTCTAACCGGGTCCACAGATACGCAGTATTTT
CDR3aa: CSVLTGSTDTQYF

j_gene: TRBJ2-1
d_gene: -
abundance: -
v_gene: TRBV5-6
CDR3nt: TGTGCCAGCAGTTGGAGCGGGGAGCAGTTCTTC
CDR3aa: CASSWSGEQFF

j_gene: TRBJ2-5
d_gene: TRBD2
abundance: -
v_gene: TRBV14
CDR3nt: TGTGCCAGCAGCCAAGTTGGCGCTAGCGGGGCGATAGGAGAGACCCAGTACTTC
CDR3aa: CASSQVGASGAIGETQYF

j_gene: TRBJ2-1
d_gene: TRBD2
abundance: few
v_gene: TRBV2
CDR3nt: TGTGCCCCGACTAGCGGGTTTGTCGATGAGCAGTTCTTC
CDR3aa: CAPTSGFVDEQFF

j_gene: TRBJ2-1
d_gene: TRBD2
abundance: -
v_gene: TRBV4-3
CDR3nt: TGCGCCAGCAGCCAACAGGGACTAGCGGGGCCTCTTGGGCAGTTCTTC
CDR3aa: CASSQQGLAGPLGQFF

j_gene: TRBJ2-3
d_gene: -
abundance: -
v_gene: TRBV7-2
CDR3nt: TGTGCCAGCAGCTTAATGGTTAGCCCTACCACAGATACGCAGTATTTT
CDR3aa: CASSLMVSPTTDTQYF